Included here is one TCR beta chain sequence, with context. Its antigen is unidentified. Patients with stable or active relapsing-remitting disease, all of them treatment-naive, made up the multiple sclerosis controls. TEMRA cells were FACS-enriched, unlike CD8+ and CD4+ T cells, which were negatively isolated. This specimen belongs to a study of CD8 T cells in Susac syndrome. An input of roughly 0.5 to 1 ug of RNA was subjected to reverse transcription using random hexamers. It was immunoSEQ multiplex PCR that amplified TCR beta CDR3 across 54 Vbeta and 13 Jbeta. MiXCR, run by TCRdb on the immunoSEQ multiplex PCR reads, gives a single entry per CDR3 protein. The sample shows some 300,000 distinct CDR3 sequences, 75% to 90% of them seen only once. Findings and limits, study-wide: It was acknowledged in the study that its TCR sequencing and HLA analysis involved a relatively small number of individuals.

Germline V gives CDR1 PRHDT, CDR2 FYEKMQ (reference sequence). J was trimmed by 0 bases and V by 0 bases; bases with no gene match: 3. The CDR3 totals 16 residues. The chain recombines TRBV13 with TRBJ2-5; 8 bases fit TRBD1. Sequenced material: CD8+ T cells from PBMCs. The sequence derives from a human donor with multiple sclerosis. The CDR3 region is CASSLGLGQDQETQYF. As DNA, the CDR3 is TGTGCCAGCAGCTTAGGCCTGGGACAGGACCAAGAGACCCAGTACTTC. Full variable domain (rest looked up from reference TRBV13 and TRBJ2-5): AAGVIQSPRHLIKEKRETATLKCYPIPRHDTVYWYQQGPGQDPQFLISFYEKMQSDKGSIPDRFSAQQFSDYHSELNMSSLELGDSALYFCASSLGLGQDQETQYFGPGTRLLVL.